The 15 T cell receptor beta chains below come from one sample, sequenced in a study of sequential checkpoint blockade in melanoma. Indicated treatment: randomized to nivolumab then ipilimumab (arm A) or the reverse (arm B). Method: immunoSEQ multiplex PCR; TCRdb's copy keeps in-frame clones and lacks some. The table lists about 4,900 clones, roughly a third of them singletons. The specimen was tumor tissue (inferred from file names), collected from a patient given nivolumab and ipilimumab in sequence. Receptors were obtained from a human donor with melanoma.

The gene calls are TRBV11-3 and TRBJ2-7; 9 bases match TRBD1. The CDR3 extends over 14 amino acids. V lost 3 bases, J lost 0 bases, and 0 bases stayed unmatched. Germline V CDR1 and CDR2: SGHNT, YENEEA. CDR3 protein: CASSLTGGSYEQYF. Written as DNA, the CDR3 is TGTGCCAGCAGCTTGACAGGGGGCTCCTACGAGCAGTACTTC.

This clone was counted a few times. The chain's CDR3 is CASSQGLADTGELFF. The CDR3 bases are TGTGCCAGCAGCCAAGGGCTAGCGGATACCGGGGAGCTGTTTTTT. The chain has TRBV7-1 and TRBJ2-2; TRBD2 aligns across 7 bases. TRBV7-1 is treated as an ORF (open reading frame) with a function not yet certain. The CDR3 runs to 15 residues. Germline trimming cut 5 bases from V and 5 bases from J; bases unmatched to any gene: 8.

V gene TRBV19 combines with J gene TRBJ2-6; the match to TRBD1 covers 7 bases. The ends lost 4 bases at V and 0 bases at J; junction bases unmatched: 3. This CDR3 has 16 amino acids. Germline CDR1 is LNHDA and CDR2 is SQIVND (reference sequence). The CDR3: CASSKTGNSGANVLTF. As DNA, the CDR3 is TGTGCCAGTAGTAAGACAGGGAACTCTGGGGCCAACGTCCTGACTTTC.

This clone was observed a few times. CDR3 bases: TGTGCCAGCAGTCTGACCCAGGGGGCCTCTGGAAACACCATATATTTT. Its protein product is CASSLTQGASGNTIYF. The chain is built from TRBV6-8 and TRBJ1-3, with TRBD1 matching 8 bases. The CDR3 extends over 16 amino acids. V was clipped by 5 bases and J by 0 bases; unmatched bases: 6. In germline, CDR1 is MNHGY, CDR2 SAAAGT.

This clone came up a few times. J is TRBJ2-7 and V is TRBV6-9; 8 bases are a match to TRBD1. The CDR3 runs to 12 residues. The germline V gene has CDR1 MNHGY and CDR2 SVAAGI. Germline trimming cut 6 bases from V and 3 bases from J; bases unmatched to any gene: 1. CDR3 in DNA: TGTGCCAGCAGCGGACAGGGCTACGAGCAGTACTTC. Its protein product is CASSGQGYEQYF.

The chain couples TRBV5-1 to TRBJ1-6; TRBD1 agrees at 7 bases. Looked up from germline, CDR1 is SGHRS and CDR2 is YFSETQ. The V gene end was trimmed by 1 base and the J gene end by 9 bases; junction bases not matched to a gene: 4. This CDR3 spans 14 amino acids. CDR3 sequence (DNA): TGCGCCAGCAGCTTGCTCACAGGGGTTTCACCCCTCCACTTT. It translates to CASSLLTGVSPLHF.

Worth noting for this clone: The limits of the CDR3 on the DNA are not certain, so only TCRdb's listed CDR3 is given. The J gene is TRBJ1-2, the V gene TRBV19. The CDR3 comprises 13 residues, both ends counted. In germline, CDR1 is LNHDA, CDR2 SQIVND (reference sequence). CDR3 protein: CASSDFRGAGYTF.

The chain carries TRBV19 and TRBJ1-4; 9 nucleotides align to TRBD1. The CDR3 is made up of 15 amino acids. Trimming at V came to 6 bases and at J to 7 bases, leaving 9 bases not matched to a gene. The germline V gene has CDR1 LNHDA and CDR2 SQIVND (reference sequence). The CDR3 region is CASSRDRVRSEKLFF. The CDR3, as DNA: TGTGCCAGTAGCAGGGACAGGGTCCGAAGTGAAAAACTGTTTTTT.

The chain uses TRBV18 and TRBJ2-1; 9 bases fit TRBD1. Germline CDR1 KGHSH, CDR2 LQKENI. With V trimmed by 4 bases and J by 9 bases, 4 bases remained unmatched. This CDR3 is built from 13 residues. The CDR3 is CASSRDRESEQFF. The CDR3 DNA is TGTGCCAGCTCACGGGACAGGGAAAGTGAGCAGTTCTTC. The variable domain in full, completed from reference TRBV18 and TRBJ2-1, reads NAGVMQNPRHLVRRRGQEARLRCSPMKGHSHVYWYRQLPEEGLKFMVYLQKENIIDESGMPKERFSAEFPKEGPSILRIQQVVRGDSAAYFCASSRDRESEQFFGPGTRLTVL.

Worth noting for this clone: Compared with germline, one end of the junction differs, possibly owing to a read error. This chain connects TRBV6-8 to TRBJ2-7; 7 bases agree with TRBD1. Per the germline V gene, CDR1 is MNHGY and CDR2 is SAAAGT. The length of the CDR3 is 15 residues. CDR3 DNA: TGTGCCATCAGTGCACGTCGGGACAGCACCTACGAGCAGTACTTC. It codes for CAISARRDSTYEQYF.

This clone is labeled medium-sized. The rearrangement uses TRBV9 and TRBJ1-6, with TRBD1 as a possible D gene (5 bases). This CDR3 spans 13 amino acids. The V end lost 3 bases, the J end lost 8 bases, and 9 bases lay between the germline ends. Germline assignment: CDR1 SGDLS and CDR2 YYNGEE. As DNA, the CDR3 is TGTGCCAGCAGCGAGCAGGGACATTCACCCCTCCACTTT. Translating it yields CASSEQGHSPLHF.

This rearrangement joins TRBV9 to TRBJ2-5, with D unclear. CDR1 and CDR2 (germline): SGDLS, YYNGEE. The V gene lost 4 bases and the J gene lost 0 bases, with 4 bases spanning the gap. The CDR3 has 12 residues. The CDR3 bases are TGTGCCAGCAGCTCGTACCAAGAGACCCAGTACTTC. Translation gives CASSSYQETQYF.

The V and J genes are TRBV2 and TRBJ1-3; D perhaps matches TRBD1 (5 bases). The V and J ends lost 6 bases and 4 bases respectively, with 16 bases between them. The germline CDR1 and CDR2 sequences are SNHLY and FYNNEI. This CDR3 has 15 amino acids. Here the CDR3 DNA reads TGTGCCAGCAGCGACGGGACGGAGAGCGGAAACACCATATATTTT. Translation gives CASSDGTESGNTIYF.

Only a few counts were recorded for this clone. The chain combines TRBV6-8 with TRBJ1-5; 8 bases are shared with TRBD1. This CDR3 is built from 14 residues. Germline CDR1 is MNHGY and CDR2 is SAAAGT. The V and J ends lost 6 bases and 5 bases, in that order; junction bases with no gene match: 6. In DNA form, the CDR3 reads TGTGCCAGCAGCCTGGACAGGGCCGATCAGCCCCAGCATTTT. Its translation: CASSLDRADQPQHF.

In this sample, this clone is medium-sized. The chain uses TRBV11-3 and TRBJ2-3, with D perhaps being TRBD1 or TRBD2 (5 bases each). CDR3 length: 14 residues. Germline V gene data show CDR1 as SGHNT and CDR2 as YENEEA. V lost 7 bases and J lost 5, with 16 bases in between. CDR3: CASTDTGAEDTQYF. The CDR3 nucleotides are TGTGCCAGCACCGATACCGGGGCGGAAGATACGCAGTATTTT.